These 20 T cell receptor beta chains were sequenced from one sample in a study of T-cell memory formation after mild COVID-19 (dated by TCRdb to about 2021). Preparation of the library involved 5' RACE. Sequencing was performed on an Illumina NovaSeq 6000. TCRdb reprocessing: public reads trimmed at Q25 with fastp, clones called with MiXCR, in-frame beta chains kept. One record per CDR3 amino acid sequence lists the most common genes and DNA. Within this sample are some 200,000 distinct CDR3 sequences, with just over 9.5% of them counted one time only. About 3.8% of the sample belongs to the ten largest clones. The sequencing sample was made of PBMCs or a T cell subset sorted from them (not recorded which). These receptors all stem from a man younger than 35 who had mild COVID-19 (a few samples of this study predate the infection). The sample titles of this study are shuffled in the database, so cell type and time point are left out; the donor was told from shared clones.

The V call is TRBV15, the J call TRBJ1-2; a possible D gene is TRBD1 (5 bases). The germline CDR1 and CDR2 sequences are LNHNV and YYDKDF (reference sequence). This CDR3 has 14 amino acids. The V end lost 4 bases, the J end lost 8 bases, and 17 bases lay between the germline ends. CDR3 residues: CATSNPRGGSGYTF. DNA for the CDR3: TGTGCCACCAGCAACCCCCGCGGGGGAAGCGGCTACACCTTC.

This clonotype was recorded many times. The CDR3 spells CASSKQEVTDTQYF. As DNA, the CDR3 is TGCGCCAGCAGCAAACAGGAGGTCACAGATACGCAGTATTTT. This chain uses TRBV5-1 with TRBJ2-3, with D possibly called TRBD1 or TRBD2 (5 bases each). Germline CDR1 and CDR2: SGHRS and YFSETQ. Trimming took 4 bases from V and 2 from J, leaving 11 bases between them. This CDR3 spans 14 amino acids.

This clonotype was picked up one time. The genes are TRBV12-3 or TRBV12-4 and TRBJ1-5; the D is unclear. Trimming removed 3 bases from V and 1 base from J, with 7 bases in between. This CDR3 has 14 residues. The CDR3 nucleotides read TGTGCCAGCAGTTTGCGACCGAGCAATCAGCCCCAGCATTTT. Residues: CASSLRPSNQPQHF.

The chain couples TRBV10-3 to TRBJ2-7, with no clear D. Germline V gene lookup returns CDR1 ENHRY and CDR2 SYGVKD. CDR3 size: 11 residues. The V and J ends lost 4 bases and 5 bases respectively, with 6 bases between them. The CDR3 loop is CAISAGNEQYF. CDR3 sequence (DNA): TGTGCCATCAGTGCTGGGAACGAGCAGTACTTC.

The V call is TRBV12-3 or TRBV12-4, the J call TRBJ1-2; 7 bases agree with TRBD1. Germline trimming cut 6 bases from V and 4 bases from J; bases unmatched to any gene: 11. The CDR3 consists of 15 residues. Here the CDR3 reads CASRGGTDPVYGYTF. The CDR3 DNA reads TGTGCCAGCAGGGGCGGGACAGATCCTGTCTATGGCTACACCTTC.

CDR3 DNA: TGTGCCAGCAGTGACCGGGACACCCGCGTCCCCCAGCATTTT. Protein sequence: CASSDRDTRVPQHF. V is TRBV12-3 or TRBV12-4 and J is TRBJ1-5; D may be TRBD1 (6 bases). Trimming removed 5 bases at V and 10 bases at J, with 18 bases between. The CDR3 is made up of 14 amino acids.

This clonotype was counted between two and nine times. The J gene is TRBJ1-1, the V gene TRBV7-2, with D hard to call. CDR1 is SGHTA, CDR2 FQGNSA, per germline. CDR3 length: 14 residues. V was trimmed by 1 base and J by 4 bases, leaving 10 bases between them. DNA of the CDR3: TGTGCCAGCAGCTTAGGGGGTAAAGGCACTGAAGCTTTCTTT. Encoded protein: CASSLGGKGTEAFF.

This rearrangement joins TRBV3-1 to TRBJ2-2; TRBD2 might be the D (6 bases). This CDR3 is 16 amino acids long. Germline CDR1 LGHDT, CDR2 YNNKEL (reference sequence). V shed 3 bases and J shed 0 bases, with 11 bases lying between them. CDR3 DNA sequence: TGTGCCAGCAGCCAGCGGGGACGGCCGAACACCGGGGAGCTGTTTTTT. It yields the protein CASSQRGRPNTGELFF.

This chain connects TRBV3-1 to TRBJ2-2, with 9 bases aligning to TRBD2. Germline V CDR1 and CDR2: LGHDT, YNNKEL (reference sequence). The CDR3 has 17 residues. V shed 7 bases and J 2 bases; nucleotides not matched to a gene: 11. CDR3 protein: CASNDGRRGGNTGELFF. CDR3 nucleotides: TGTGCCAGCAATGACGGACGGCGGGGGGGCAACACCGGGGAGCTGTTTTTT.

This clonotype was seen more than once but under ten times. The rearrangement joins TRBV12-3 or TRBV12-4 to TRBJ2-5; D remains unclear. The CDR3 length is 14 residues. The ends were cut back, 2 bases at V and 5 bases at J, with 12 bases in the middle. CDR3 sequence reads: CASSLRRVTETQYF. The CDR3 DNA follows: TGTGCCAGCAGTTTACGAAGGGTAACGGAGACCCAGTACTTC.

CDR3 nucleotides: TGCGCCAGCAGCCAAGACGCGTTCAGCTCCTATAATTCACCCCTCCACTTT. Amino acid sequence: CASSQDAFSSYNSPLHF. This sequence joins TRBV4-3 and TRBJ1-6; D not resolved. Germline CDR1 reads LGHNA; CDR2 reads YSLEER. The CDR3 has 17 residues. The V gene lost 0 bases and the J gene lost 0 bases, with 9 bases spanning the gap.

The chain joins TRBV20-1 to TRBJ1-1; TRBD1 is a possible D gene (5 bases). Germline CDR1 and CDR2: DFQATT and SNEGSKA (reference sequence). Trimming pared 6 bases from V and 5 bases from J, leaving 16 bases between. CDR3 size: 13 residues. The CDR3, as DNA: TGCAGTGCCGTGCAGGGAGGAAAAACTGAAGCTTTCTTT. Its translation is CSAVQGGKTEAFF.

The rearrangement joins TRBV28 to TRBJ2-7; 9 nucleotides match TRBD1. Losses at the gene ends were 7 bases for V and 5 bases for J; bases not matched to a gene: 6. This CDR3 region has 13 residues. CDR1 is MDHEN and CDR2 is SYDVKM in the germline V gene. CDR3 sequence (DNA): TGTGCCAGCACTGAAGGGACAGGGAACGAGCAGTACGTC. Translating gives CASTEGTGNEQYV.

Ten or more counts support this clonotype. The gene calls are TRBV25-1 and TRBJ2-3, with 8 bases that match TRBD2. V lost 4 bases to trimming and J lost 4 bases; unmatched junction nucleotides: 7. Per the germline V gene, CDR1 is MGHDK and CDR2 is SYGVNS. This CDR3 comprises 15 residues. In DNA, the CDR3 is TGTGCCAGCAGTGTCCACGGGGGGGCCCCAGATACGCAGTATTTT. It specifies CASSVHGGAPDTQYF.

This clonotype was counted many times. The rearrangement joins TRBV28 to TRBJ2-1; a possible D gene is TRBD1 (6 bases). V gave up 6 bases and J gave up 6 bases, with 21 bases separating them. Germline CDR1 reads MDHEN; CDR2 reads SYDVKM. CDR3 length: 16 amino acids. The CDR3 region is CASSRSQGLRVNEQFF. CDR3 nucleotides: TGTGCCAGCAGCCGTTCGCAGGGGCTAAGGGTCAATGAGCAGTTCTTC. The variable domain in full, completed from reference TRBV28 and TRBJ2-1, reads DVKVTQSSRYLVKRTGEKVFLECVQDMDHENMFWYRQDPGLGLRLIYFSYDVKMKEKGDIPEGYSVSREKKERFSLILESASTNQTSMYLCASSRSQGLRVNEQFFGPGTRLTVL.

The J gene is TRBJ1-4, the V gene TRBV5-1; 7 bases are shared with TRBD1. There are 16 residues in the CDR3. V shed 5 bases and J 3 bases; nucleotides not matched to a gene: 10. Germline V gene data show CDR1 as SGHRS and CDR2 as YFSETQ. The CDR3 protein is CASRQTGTKPNEKLFF. DNA for the CDR3: TGCGCCAGCAGACAGACAGGGACGAAGCCTAATGAAAAACTGTTTTTT.

This clonotype was seen a handful of times. The V gene is TRBV20-1, the J gene TRBJ2-5, with a tentative D call TRBD1 (6 bases). Trimming pared 4 bases from V and 1 base from J, leaving 10 bases between. Germline CDR1 DFQATT, CDR2 SNEGSKA (reference sequence). This CDR3 has 13 residues. Here the CDR3 reads CSAMQGTQETQYF. The DNA for the CDR3 is TGCAGTGCTATGCAGGGGACCCAAGAGACCCAGTACTTC.

This clonotype was found a few times. V is TRBV20-1 and J is TRBJ2-3; D remains ambiguous. Looked up from germline, CDR1 is DFQATT and CDR2 is SNEGSKA (reference sequence). V was clipped by 6 bases and J by 2 bases, with 6 bases between them. This CDR3 spans 11 amino acids. The DNA of the CDR3 is TGCAGTGCCTTCGTCACAGATACGCAGTATTTT. Translating gives CSAFVTDTQYF.

Many counts were recorded for this clonotype. This chain joins TRBV6-6 and TRBJ2-3; maybe TRBD2 (6 bases). This CDR3 is 15 amino acids long. Deletions cut 6 bases from V and 4 bases from J, with 17 bases between. The germline V gene encodes CDR1 MNHNY and CDR2 SVGAGI (reference sequence). The CDR3 nucleotides read TGTGCCAGCAGACTTAGCGGCACCGGCGCAGATACGCAGTATTTT. It is translated as CASRLSGTGADTQYF.

This clonotype has at least ten counts. This sequence joins TRBV7-2 and TRBJ2-3; the D is unclear. Germline lookup yields CDR1 SGHTA and CDR2 FQGNSA. CDR3 size: 14 residues. Deletions cut 0 bases from V and 2 bases from J, with 6 bases between. Written as DNA, the CDR3 is TGTGCCAGCAGCTTAGCACGAAACACAGATACGCAGTATTTT. Translation gives CASSLARNTDTQYF.